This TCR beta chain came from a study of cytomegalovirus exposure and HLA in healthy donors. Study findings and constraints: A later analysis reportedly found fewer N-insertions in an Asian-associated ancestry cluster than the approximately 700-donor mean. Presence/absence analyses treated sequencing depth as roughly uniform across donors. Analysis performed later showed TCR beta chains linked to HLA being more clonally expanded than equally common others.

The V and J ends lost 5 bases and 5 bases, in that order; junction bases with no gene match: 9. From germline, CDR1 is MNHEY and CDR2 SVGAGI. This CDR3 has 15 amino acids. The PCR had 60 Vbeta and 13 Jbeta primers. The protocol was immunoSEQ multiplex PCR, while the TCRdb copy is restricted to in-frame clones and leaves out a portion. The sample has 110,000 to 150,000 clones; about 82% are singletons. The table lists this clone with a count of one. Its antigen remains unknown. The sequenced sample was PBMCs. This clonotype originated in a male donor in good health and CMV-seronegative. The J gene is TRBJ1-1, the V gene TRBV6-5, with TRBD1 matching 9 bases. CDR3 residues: CASSTLQGAHTEAFF. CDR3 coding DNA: TGTGCCAGCAGTACTCTACAGGGGGCACATACTGAAGCTTTCTTT.